This TCR beta chain was recovered during a study of T cell changes during pregnancy in multiple sclerosis. The V and J ends lost 6 bases and 5 bases, in that order; junction bases with no gene match: 12. The CDR3 extends over 15 amino acids. The V gene's germline CDR1 is MNHNY and CDR2 SVGAGI (reference sequence). Sequenced by immunoSEQ multiplex PCR; TCRdb stores in-frame clones only, minus some. The sample holds some 80,000 clones, roughly nine tenths seen once. The sequence was obtained from a female donor with multiple sclerosis, enrolled in a pregnancy study. The sequences come from peripheral blood, collected before pregnancy. V and J are TRBV6-6 and TRBJ1-1, with 7 bases matching TRBD1. CDR3 sequence: CASSASTGVRTEAFF. CDR3 DNA: TGTGCCAGCAGCGCCAGTACAGGGGTAAGAACTGAAGCTTTCTTT.